This T cell receptor beta chain was captured in a study of OX40 agonist ivuxolimab in advanced cancers. General notes on the study: Ivuxolimab, which targeted the costimulatory receptor OX40 (CD134), was an agonistic, fully human IgG2 monoclonal antibody. Intravenous ivuxolimab was administered to patients every 2 weeks at six dose levels: 0.01, 0.1, 0.3, 1.5, 3 and 10 mg/kg. Among the approximately 50 dose-escalation patients, 19 had hepatocellular carcinoma, 15 or so melanoma, 9 renal cell carcinoma and 9 head and neck cancer. In the dose-escalation cohort, approximately 82% of patients were male, and the mean age was around 60 years, with a range of roughly 23 to 85. Patients were allowed to have had prior anti-PD-1, anti-PD-L1 or anti-CTLA-4 therapy, and more than 30% of the dose-escalation patients had previously received checkpoint inhibitors. Partial responses occurred in three dose-escalation patients, of whom one had hepatocellular carcinoma and two had cutaneous melanoma. The purpose of peripheral TCRbeta sequencing was to test whether ivuxolimab changed TCR sequence diversity and led to clonal T-cell expansion. The paper describes the monotherapy dose-escalation part (N ≈ 49 patients) of the phase I trial of ivuxolimab.

Study-wide conclusions, independent of this receptor: Clonal expansion of both CD4+ and CD8+ blood T cells was observed from baseline to week 6 at doses 0.1 to 3.0 mg/kg. Low levels of normalized T-cell clonal expansion were also shown by some nonresponding patients. After ivuxolimab, more expanded clones were found on average in CD8+ T cells than in CD4+ T cells. Partial responders in the 0.1-3.0 mg/kg groups had among the lowest normalized peripheral clonal expansion, especially among CD8+ T cells. The antigen specificity of the clonally expanded peripheral T cells was not determined.

For sequencing of the TCRbeta CDR3 region, genomic DNA was extracted from the sorted cells. TCRbeta CDR3 regions were sequenced using the immunoSEQ Assay. In TCRdb, the immuneACCESS table is reduced to in-frame sequences with V and J assigned. These tables do not hold every clone; where another copy was compared, an unresolved V gene accounts for under half, and the others remain unexplained. For this sample there are around 75,000 clones; almost 90% appear just once. The top ten constitute 2% to 2.5% of the sample. This clone was detected a few times. Its antigen remains undetermined. Base qualities are not provided; no much larger clone lies one nucleotide away. The trial excluded patients who had a history of autoimmune disease or were on systemic immunosuppression. Peripheral blood for TCR sequencing was collected from all dose cohorts at baseline, on cycle 4 day 1, and on cycle 7 day 1. The samples were taken from a phase I, first-in-human, multicenter, open-label dose-escalation trial of ivuxolimab. The trial enrolled adults with locally advanced or metastatic head and neck squamous cell, hepatocellular, melanoma or renal cell carcinoma. Before TCR sequencing, CD4+ T cells and CD8+ T cells from peripheral blood were sorted into separate populations.

The sequence derives from an adult with an advanced solid tumor such as melanoma, head and neck, liver or kidney cancer. Sequenced material: CD4+ or CD8+ T cells sorted from blood, taken in a trial of the OX40 agonist ivuxolimab.

The DNA sequence follows: TGTGCCAGCAGTTTAGGGGCGTTGGATCAGCCCCAGCATTTT. It codes for CASSLGALDQPQHF. This chain is built from TRBV28 and TRBJ1-5; matching of 5 bases hints at TRBD1 as the D gene. Trimming removed 2 bases from V and 5 bases from J, leaving 10 bases between the germline ends. From the cysteine up to the phenylalanine, the CDR3 has a length of 14 residues. The retained sequence is limited to the CDR3, 42 bases, with the frame set at the first base. According to the germline V gene, CDR1 reads MDHEN and CDR2 reads SYDVKM.